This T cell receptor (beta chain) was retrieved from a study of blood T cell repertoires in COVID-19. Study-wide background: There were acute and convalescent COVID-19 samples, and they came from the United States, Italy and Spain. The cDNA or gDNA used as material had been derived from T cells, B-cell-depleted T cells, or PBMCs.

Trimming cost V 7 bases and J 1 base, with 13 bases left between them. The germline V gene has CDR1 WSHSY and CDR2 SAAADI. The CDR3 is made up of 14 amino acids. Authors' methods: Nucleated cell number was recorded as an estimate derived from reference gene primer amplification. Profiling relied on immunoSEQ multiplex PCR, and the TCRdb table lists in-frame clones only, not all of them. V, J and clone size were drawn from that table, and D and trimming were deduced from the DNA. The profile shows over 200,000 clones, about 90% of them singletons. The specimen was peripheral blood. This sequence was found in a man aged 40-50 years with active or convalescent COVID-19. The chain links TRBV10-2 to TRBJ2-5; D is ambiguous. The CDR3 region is CASTAARSQETQYF. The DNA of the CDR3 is TGCGCCAGCACGGCCGCTAGGTCCCAAGAGACCCAGTACTTC.